The source of this TCR beta chain is a study of CD4 T cells in relation to SARS-CoV-2 and coronaviruses. Study as a whole: The HLA restriction of the shared crossreactive spike epitopes was mapped. Study-wide findings and caveats: Crossreactivity was assessed only for spike protein, not other viral proteins.

Data came from immunoSEQ multiplex PCR; TCRdb stores just in-frame clones and leaves some out. The table shows 20,000 or so clones, with about 81% occurring only once. CDR1 is SGHTA, CDR2 FQGTGA, per germline. The CDR3 sequence is 15 residues long. V lost 1 base and J 7 bases, leaving 14 bases between the germline ends. The unexposed donors gave CD4+ T cells in about 2010-2019, prior to COVID-19. CD4+ T cells were isolated from the cells after about ten days of culture. Concerning this clone: The antigen is undetermined.

The chain links TRBV7-3 to TRBJ2-1; weak D call: TRBD2 (6 bases). Specimen: CD4+ T cells from PBMCs, cultured in vitro. This sequence was found in a human donor in good health. The CDR3 spells CASSLMGLANNEQFF. CDR3 DNA sequence: TGTGCCAGCAGCTTAATGGGACTGGCTAATAATGAGCAGTTCTTC.